Below, 15 T cell receptor beta chains from the same sample are listed, as sequenced in a study of blood T cells in healthy people across ages. The second PCR ran roughly 6 to 11 cycles with a sample-barcoded 5' primer and J-beta primers. Via MiXCR, TCRdb re-called the 5' RACE reads, giving one row per CDR3 protein. The repertoire includes around 1.7 million distinct CDR3 sequences, about 28% of them detected once, and 7% to 9% sits in the top ten. The specimen was blood. The receptors come from a woman aged 25 to 39 in good health.

This clonotype has a single count. A clone one base away is much larger, so this may be a read error. The chain carries TRBV29-1 and TRBJ2-3; no clear D. The V gene's germline CDR1 is SQVTM and CDR2 ANQGSEA. This CDR3 has 13 amino acids. This chain's CDR3 is CGVGGVGTDTQYF. The CDR3, as DNA: TGCGGCGTTGGCGGCGTTGGCACAGATACGCAGTATTTT.

The chain employs TRBV6-5 and TRBJ2-5; 8 nucleotides align to TRBD2. The J call may not be correct, given that the DNA end is closer to TRBJ2-7. This CDR3 contains 16 residues. Germline lookup yields CDR1 MNHEY and CDR2 SVGAGI. The CDR3 bases are TGTGCCAGCAGTTACTCGAGAGGACGGGGGGGCCACGAGCAGTACTTC. It yields the protein CASSYSRGRGGHEQYF.

The V gene is TRBV18, the J gene TRBJ2-1; D gene uncertain. Germline V gene sequence: CDR1 KGHSH, CDR2 LQKENI. V was trimmed by 2 bases and J by 1 base, leaving 9 bases between them. The CDR3 runs 15 residues. The CDR3 DNA reads as TGTGCCAGCTCACCAAAACAGCGATCCTACAATGAGCAGTTCTTC. Translating gives CASSPKQRSYNEQFF.

This clonotype was detected only a few times. The chain combines TRBV12-3 or TRBV12-4 with TRBJ2-3, with D possibly matching TRBD2 (5 bases). V lost 8 bases, J lost 0 bases, and 9 bases lay in between. The CDR3 is 13 amino acids. The CDR3 DNA sequence: TGTGCCAGCGCCTCGGGGAGCACAGATACGCAGTATTTT. This encodes CASASGSTDTQYF.

This chain connects TRBV15 to TRBJ2-5; 7 nucleotides agree with TRBD2. The CDR3 consists of 16 residues. V trimming: 0 bases; J trimming: 4 bases; junction bases outside the gene matches: 8. Germline V lookup: CDR1 LNHNV, CDR2 YYDKDF (reference sequence). CDR3 residues: CATSRDGGDRRETQYF. CDR3 DNA sequence: TGTGCCACCAGCAGAGATGGGGGGGACCGAAGAGAGACCCAGTACTTC.

The V call is TRBV20-1, the J call TRBJ1-1, with a tentative D call TRBD1 (6 bases). This CDR3 contains 12 residues. Germline V lookup: CDR1 DFQATT, CDR2 SNEGSKA (reference sequence). V was trimmed by 3 bases and J by 6 bases, leaving 11 bases between them. The CDR3 region is CSARKNRAEAFF. DNA of the CDR3: TGCAGTGCTAGGAAGAACAGGGCTGAAGCTTTCTTT.

The table lists this clonotype with many counts. The chain links TRBV5-1 to TRBJ2-7, with 8 bases fitting TRBD1. The CDR3 is 16 amino acids. CDR1 and CDR2 (germline): SGHRS, YFSETQ. Losses at the gene ends were 5 bases for V and 6 bases for J; bases not matched to a gene: 16. The CDR3 DNA follows: TGCGCCAGCAGGTCGGGGGACAGGACCTTCCGAGCCGAGCAGTACTTC. As protein: CASRSGDRTFRAEQYF.

In this sample, this clonotype turned up many times. The chain joins TRBV4-2 to TRBJ2-7; D is perhaps TRBD2 (6 bases). V was shortened by 0 bases and J by 10 bases, with 7 bases between the two germline ends. Germline V gene lookup returns CDR1 LGHNA and CDR2 YNFKEQ. This CDR3 has 11 residues. Here the CDR3 DNA reads TGTGCCAGCAGCCAAGATAGCGGACAGTACTTC. Translation: CASSQDSGQYF.

This clonotype occurred a few times. The chain employs TRBV20-1 and TRBJ2-3; TRBD1 matches at 9 bases. This CDR3 has 14 amino acids. V shed 3 bases, J shed 3 bases, and the junction held 4 bases outside the gene matches. The V gene's germline CDR1 is DFQATT and CDR2 SNEGSKA (reference sequence). The DNA for the CDR3 is TGCAGTGCTAGGCAAGGGACAGGGACAGATACGCAGTATTTT. This encodes CSARQGTGTDTQYF.

CDR3 sequence: CSAKTGSGQPQHF. CDR3 sequence (DNA): TGCAGTGCTAAGACAGGCTCCGGTCAGCCCCAGCATTTT. V is TRBV20-1 and J is TRBJ1-5; maybe TRBD1 (6 bases). Trimming took 4 bases from V and 6 from J, leaving 13 bases between them. The length of the CDR3 is 13 residues. The germline V gene encodes CDR1 DFQATT and CDR2 SNEGSKA (reference sequence).

This clonotype was detected only a few times. The chain employs TRBV24-1 and TRBJ2-1; D unresolved. The V gene's germline CDR1 is KGHDR and CDR2 SFDVKD. This CDR3 has 15 amino acids. V lost 2 bases, J lost 2 bases, and 9 bases lay in between. This CDR3 reads CATSDSAVAYNEQFF. DNA of the CDR3: TGTGCCACCAGTGATTCGGCGGTAGCCTACAATGAGCAGTTCTTC.

For this clonotype: Since a much larger clone is just one base distant, this may be a read error. This chain links TRBV12-3 or TRBV12-4 with TRBJ2-2; unclear D gene. Trimming left V 5 bases short and J 7 bases short, with 5 bases between. There are 11 residues in the CDR3. CDR3 sequence (DNA): TGTGCCAGCAGTGTCGGCGGGGAGCTGTTTTTT. This encodes CASSVGGELFF.

This clonotype was counted at least ten times. V gene TRBV4-1 combines with J gene TRBJ1-2; 8 bases are shared with TRBD1. Germline CDR1 and CDR2: MGHRA and YSYEKL. The CDR3 runs to 15 residues. Trimming cost V 5 bases and J 4 bases; bases outside gene matches: 9. CDR3 in DNA: TGCGCCAGCAGCAAGGATGGACAGGGCGGCTATGGCTACACCTTC. Translating gives CASSKDGQGGYGYTF.

The chain joins TRBV28 to TRBJ1-1; a weak D match, TRBD1 (6 bases). CDR1 and CDR2 from the germline V gene are MDHEN and SYDVKM. Trimming took 8 bases from V and 0 from J, leaving 16 bases between them. This CDR3 is 15 amino acids long. CDR3 residues: CASVYGGTMNTEAFF. In DNA form, the CDR3 reads TGTGCCAGCGTCTATGGGGGGACAATGAACACTGAAGCTTTCTTT.

This clonotype has at least ten counts. The rearrangement links TRBV9 to TRBJ2-4; 7 bases map to TRBD1. In germline, CDR1 is SGDLS, CDR2 YYNGEE. CDR3 length equals 16 residues. The J segment lost 0 bases and the V segment lost 4 bases, leaving 7 bases of the junction unmatched. The CDR3 reads CASSPGGGRAKNIQYF. CDR3 nucleotides: TGTGCCAGCAGCCCAGGGGGTGGGAGAGCCAAAAACATTCAGTACTTC.